The entry below gives a single T cell receptor beta chain sequence along with its context. Its cognate antigen is unknown. Other DNA variants within this sample encode the same CDR3. The data were produced by immunoSEQ multiplex PCR, yet TCRdb's version contains in-frame clones alone and is incomplete. The data contain roughly 2.2 million clones, 80% to 95% of them seen just once; the ten biggest clones take up 0.3% to 0.45%. These data belong to a study of shared clonotypes between healthy human individuals. Germline CDR1 is ENHRY and CDR2 is SYGVKD. This CDR3 has 13 residues. Trimming removed 7 bases from V and 4 bases from J, with 11 bases in between. Study results and caveats: The four-donor shared clonotypes exceeded non-shared clonotypes in generation probability, with non-shared ones scoring lower.

The specimen sequenced was naive CD4+ T cells from PBMCs. Subset given: CD45RA+ positively selected. The source of this sequence is a man in his late teens or twenties in good health. Some clones in this sample may be carry-over from other donors' samples. The genes are TRBV10-3 and TRBJ1-5, with D tentatively TRBD1 (5 bases). The CDR3: CAITRDLNQPQHF. For the CDR3, the DNA is TGTGCCATCACCCGGGACCTAAATCAGCCCCAGCATTTT.